This record covers a single TCR beta chain. What this receptor recognizes is not known. No quality values exist for individual bases; no much larger clone is one base distant. These data are taken from a study of T cell responses to AZD1222 COVID-19 vaccine (dated by TCRdb to the early 2020s). A note on the overall study: TCR sequencing was performed for more than 230 trial participants, of whom roughly 200 were given two doses of AZD1222 and around 25 were given two doses of MenACWY control vaccine. Trial participants were enrolled by age into subgroups of 18-55, 56-69 and 70-plus years, and 148, 28 and 57 TCR-sequenced participants, respectively, were included in these subgroups.

V was cut back by 4 bases and J by 6 bases, leaving a gap of 13 bases between them. Including cysteine and phenylalanine, the CDR3 has 14 amino acids. Only the CDR3 part of the read is kept: 42 bases, read in frame from the first base. CDR1 and CDR2 are drawn from the germline V gene: MGHRA, YSYEKL. The investigation overall reported the following: In the small 56-69-year group, the increase in depth fell short of significance, most likely because of low power. Vaccine-associated CD4 TCRs spanned the whole spike protein, with dominant responses in regions 160-218 and 743-854. Only five or six AZD1222 recipients were SARS-CoV-2 seropositive at baseline, limiting conclusions about previously exposed vaccinees. Spike-specific TCR breadth and depth rose significantly after two AZD1222 doses compared with day 0 and with MenACWY recipients. Participants were mostly white British, with more females than males. The authors suggested clonal diversity may have been underestimated. No day 14 peak-response samples were available, so repertoires were characterized only after the peak T cell response. Reportedly, almost half of the unique spike-specific TCRs recognized epitopes lying outside the regions that are mutated in the B.1.351 and B.1.1.7 variants.

The meaning of the sample's time point label: about 28 days (+/-7) after the second vaccine dose. AZD1222 recipients given second doses at about 4 weeks or at about 12 weeks were pooled, since spike-specific TCR depth and breadth were not found to differ between the two schedules. Vaccinee samples came from UK trials COV001 and COV002, including a single-blind randomized controlled phase 2/3 trial of AZD1222 (ChAdOx1 nCoV-19) in healthy adults. For TCRbeta chain sequencing, PBMC samples from trial participants were taken at day 0 and at day 28 after the second dose. The CDR3 regions of human TCRbeta chains were subjected to immunosequencing. As for the original processing: Repertoire TCRs were matched against a reference library of SARS-CoV-2-specific TCRs generated with the MIRA antigen-specificity platform. Breadth meant the fraction of unique TCRs that were SARS-CoV-2-associated, whereas depth meant the fraction of total T cells that were SARS-CoV-2-associated. Using the MIRA data, each spike-specific TCR was assigned both to the spike region to which the TCR was reactive and to a CD4 or CD8 class. Log10-transformed breadth and depth values were compared by one-way ANOVA with Sidak's multiple comparisons tests. Sourced from immuneACCESS, this table was stored by TCRdb with only in-frame sequences that have V and J called. A share of the clones is absent; for the studies checked, an unresolved V gene accounts for under half, and the remainder has no known explanation. The DNA was the basis for D and trimming; V, J and clone size are from that table. The table for this sample lists more than 120,000 clones; roughly 92% of them were counted only once. The top ten constitute 9.3% of the sample.

This chain joins TRBV4-1 to TRBJ2-1, and TRBD1 may be the D gene, going by 7 matching bases. The sample consisted of peripheral blood, taken 28 days after the second AZD1222 dose. The receptor's source is an adult who received the AZD1222 COVID-19 vaccine. The DNA reads TGCGCCAGCAGCCCAGGGGGAGGCCCCAATGAGCAGTTCTTC. Translated, it gives CASSPGGGPNEQFF.